Here is one T cell receptor beta chain with its context. Authors' methods: Reference gene primer amplification gave nucleated cell count estimates. Sequenced by immunoSEQ multiplex PCR; TCRdb stores in-frame clones only, minus some. V, J and clone size reflect that table, while D and trimming were determined from the DNA. This sample has 300,000 to 450,000 clones, with approximately 86% found just once. This record comes from a study of blood T cell repertoires in COVID-19. Study-wide background: From the United States, Italy and Spain came samples of acute and convalescent COVID-19. In each case, the material was cDNA or gDNA derived from T cells, B-cell-depleted T cells, or PBMCs.

The V gene's germline CDR1 is MDHEN and CDR2 SYDVKM. V was cut by 10 bases and J by 2 bases, with 12 bases left in between. This CDR3 is built from 12 residues. Sequencing was carried out using peripheral blood. The V and J genes are TRBV28 and TRBJ2-7, with D possibly TRBD1 on 5 matching bases. This clonotype was obtained from a human donor in a cohort sampled during active COVID-19. The CDR3 coding sequence is TGTGCCACCAAACCCAGGGCCTACGAGCAGTACTTC. As protein: CATKPRAYEQYF. The whole variable domain, remainder taken from reference TRBV28 and TRBJ2-7, is DVKVTQSSRYLVKRTGEKVFLECVQDMDHENMFWYRQDPGLGLRLIYFSYDVKMKEKGDIPEGYSVSREKKERFSLILESASTNQTSMYLCATKPRAYEQYFGPGTRLTVT.